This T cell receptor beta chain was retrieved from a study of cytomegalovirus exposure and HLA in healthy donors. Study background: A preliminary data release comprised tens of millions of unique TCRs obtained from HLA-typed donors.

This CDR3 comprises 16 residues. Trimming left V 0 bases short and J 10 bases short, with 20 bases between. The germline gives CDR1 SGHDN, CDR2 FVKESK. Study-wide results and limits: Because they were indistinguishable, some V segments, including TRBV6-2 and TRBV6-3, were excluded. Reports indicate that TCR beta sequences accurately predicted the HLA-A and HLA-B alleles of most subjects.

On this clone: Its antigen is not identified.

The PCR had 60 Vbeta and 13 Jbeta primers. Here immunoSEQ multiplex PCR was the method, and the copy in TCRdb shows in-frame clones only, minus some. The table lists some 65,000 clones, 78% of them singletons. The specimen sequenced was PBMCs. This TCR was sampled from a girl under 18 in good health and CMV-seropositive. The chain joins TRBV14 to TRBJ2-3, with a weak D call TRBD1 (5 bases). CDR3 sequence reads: CASSQDGTGHPLPQYF. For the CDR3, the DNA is TGTGCCAGCAGCCAAGATGGAACAGGTCACCCCCTTCCGCAGTATTTT.